This entry features one TCR beta chain sequence. Using immunoSEQ multiplex PCR, the repertoire was profiled, and TCRdb retains in-frame clones only, with some absent. The sample lists roughly 45,000 clones, 80% to 90% occurring once. This sample is part of a study of OX40 agonist ivuxolimab in advanced cancers. Sequences were derived from CD4+ or CD8+ T cells sorted from blood, sampled in a trial of the OX40 agonist ivuxolimab. This receptor was obtained from an adult with an advanced solid tumor such as melanoma, head and neck, liver or kidney cancer.

The CDR3 DNA sequence: TGTGCCAGCAGCTTACGGCGGGGGAGTGCTAGGACCCAGTACTTC. Its translation: CASSLRRGSARTQYF. The chain joins TRBV13 to TRBJ2-5; TRBD2 aligns across 7 bases. The CDR3 contains 15 residues. Germline V gene lookup returns CDR1 PRHDT and CDR2 FYEKMQ (reference sequence). The V segment lost 2 bases and the J segment 7 bases; nucleotides outside the gene matches: 10.